The clone carrying this T cell receptor beta chain has a handful of counts. The sample is drawn from a study of CD8 T cells in ankylosing spondylitis. Quantitative 5'-RACE with molecular barcodes generated TCR beta libraries. TCRdb passed the 5' RACE reads through MiXCR, listing each CDR3 protein once. The sample contains 180,000 or so distinct CDR3 sequences, 11% of which appear only once. CDR3 length: 15 amino acids. Looked up from germline, CDR1 is DFQATT and CDR2 is SNEGSKA (reference sequence). V was shortened by 0 bases and J by 8 bases, with 17 bases between the two germline ends. This sequence was found in a male donor with ankylosing spondylitis or in good health (not recorded which). The material sequenced was blood, either unsorted or a sorted T cell fraction (not recorded which). The rearrangement joins TRBV20-1 to TRBJ2-1; D is perhaps TRBD2 (6 bases). In DNA form, the CDR3 reads TGCAGTGCTAGAGATGGCCAAAGGCCGGGGGATGAGCAGTTCTTC. This translates into CSARDGQRPGDEQFF.